The next 30 T cell receptor beta chains were all read from a single sample in a study of cytomegalovirus exposure and HLA in healthy donors. The PCR made use of 60 Vbeta and 13 Jbeta primers. Repertoires were generated with immunoSEQ multiplex PCR, while TCRdb's copy carries only in-frame clones and drops some. The profile shows 150,000 to 200,000 clones, 75% to 90% of them singletons. Specimen: PBMCs. These receptors all stem from a woman under 30 in good health and CMV-seronegative.

A single count supports this clone. The gene calls are TRBV29-1 and TRBJ2-1; TRBD2 matches 11 bases. Germline loops: CDR1 SQVTM, CDR2 ANQGSEA. The CDR3 runs to 14 residues. Trimming took 2 bases from V and 7 from J; bases not matched to a gene: 4. The CDR3 sequence is CSVELAGGRNEQFF. The CDR3 DNA sequence: TGCAGCGTTGAATTAGCGGGGGGGCGAAATGAGCAGTTCTTC.

The chain joins TRBV7-2 to TRBJ2-5; D perhaps matches TRBD2 (6 bases). CDR3 size: 14 residues. V was shortened by 5 bases and J by 4 bases, with 14 bases between the two germline ends. Germline CDR1 and CDR2: SGHTA and FQGNSA. CDR3 sequence (DNA): TGTGCCAGCAGCCCCCGCCGGGGAGGAGAGACCCAGTACTTC. It is translated as CASSPRRGGETQYF. Combining the CDR3 with reference TRBV7-2 and TRBJ2-5 gives the whole variable domain GAGVSQSPSNKVTEKGKDVELRCDPISGHTALYWYRQSLGQGLEFLIYFQGNSAPDKSGLPSDRFSAERTGGSVSTLTIQRTQQEDSAVYLCASSPRRGGETQYFGPGTRLLVL.

The rearrangement links TRBV27 to TRBJ1-1, with 8 nucleotides matching TRBD1. V was pared by 4 bases and J by 1 base, with 14 bases of the junction left unmatched. Germline V CDR1 and CDR2: MNHEY, SMNVEV (reference sequence). The CDR3 has 18 amino acids. The CDR3 DNA reads as TGTGCCAGCAGTTCCCCCACGGGACAGGCAAAACGGAACACTGAAGCTTTCTTT. It encodes CASSSPTGQAKRNTEAFF.

The chain has TRBV6-5 and TRBJ1-2; D is unclear. CDR1 and CDR2 (germline): MNHEY, SVGAGI. Trimming removed 6 bases at V and 6 bases at J, with 17 bases between. The CDR3 is made up of 14 amino acids. The CDR3 DNA reads TGTGCCAGCAGCCCAGCGTGGATAAACGATGGCTACACCTTC. Translation gives CASSPAWINDGYTF.

The genes are TRBV2 and TRBJ1-1, with D tentatively TRBD1 (5 bases). CDR1 SNHLY and CDR2 FYNNEI come from the germline V gene. The CDR3 runs 13 residues. V was pared by 8 bases and J by 7 bases, with 17 bases between. CDR3 amino acids: CASLGEGPLEAFF. The CDR3 bases are TGTGCCAGCCTGGGGGAGGGCCCTCTTGAAGCTTTCTTT.

This clone was counted once. The V gene is TRBV2, the J gene TRBJ1-5, with 9 bases aligning to TRBD1. V shed 3 bases, J shed 4 bases, and the junction held 4 bases outside the gene matches. This CDR3 contains 15 residues. Germline-derived CDR1 and CDR2 are SNHLY and FYNNEI. The CDR3 here is CASSEGGTGNQPQHF. The CDR3 DNA sequence: TGTGCCAGCAGTGAGGGGGGGACAGGGAATCAGCCCCAGCATTTT.

This rearrangement joins TRBV4-2 to TRBJ2-5, with 13 bases that match TRBD2. Germline trimming cut 0 bases from V and 0 bases from J; bases unmatched to any gene: 1. The CDR3 has 17 amino acids. Germline V CDR1 and CDR2: LGHNA, YNFKEQ. CDR3 sequence: CASSQEGLAGNQETQYF. The CDR3 DNA reads TGTGCCAGCAGCCAAGAGGGACTAGCGGGGAACCAAGAGACCCAGTACTTC.

This chain uses TRBV4-1 with TRBJ1-1; no definite D call. Germline assignment: CDR1 MGHRA and CDR2 YSYEKL. The CDR3 has 12 residues. V was pared by 3 bases and J by 8 bases, with 10 bases between. CDR3: CASSHDTSEAFF. CDR3 coding DNA: TGCGCCAGCAGCCATGACACCTCCGAAGCTTTCTTT.

V gene TRBV19 combines with J gene TRBJ2-3; 15 bases agree with TRBD2. V was clipped by 3 bases and J by 4 bases; unmatched bases: 11. Germline CDR1 is LNHDA and CDR2 is SQIVND (reference sequence). The CDR3 is 19 amino acids. For the CDR3, the DNA is TGTGCCAGTAGTATCCGGACTAGCGGGGGGGCCAAACTCTCAGATACGCAGTATTTT. Its protein product is CASSIRTSGGAKLSDTQYF.

The genes are TRBV7-9 and TRBJ1-6; a weak D match, TRBD1 (6 bases). CDR3 size: 15 residues. The germline gives CDR1 SEHNR, CDR2 FQNEAQ (reference sequence). Trimming cost V 7 bases and J 5 bases, with 15 bases left between them. In DNA form, the CDR3 reads TGTGCCAGCACCCTACAGGGTTCTGATAATTCACCCCTCCACTTT. Its translation: CASTLQGSDNSPLHF.

This chain joins TRBV4-1 and TRBJ2-5, with D perhaps TRBD1 (5 bases). The J call may be faulty, since TRBJ2-7 better matches the DNA end. The germline gives CDR1 MGHRA, CDR2 YSYEKL. The CDR3 totals 15 residues. The CDR3 reads CASSRSWTYTYEQYF. CDR3 nucleotides: TGCGCCAGCAGCCGATCCTGGACATATACCTACGAGCAGTACTTC.

This clone was detected only a few times. The chain recombines TRBV6-6 with TRBJ2-1; 11 nucleotides match TRBD2. Germline V CDR1 and CDR2: MNHNY, SVGAGI (reference sequence). Trimming at V came to 6 bases and at J to 4 bases, leaving 2 bases not matched to a gene. The CDR3 has 14 residues. CDR3 nucleotides: TGTGCCAGCAGACTAGCGGGGGCATACAATGAGCAGTTCTTC. This translates into CASRLAGAYNEQFF.

The chain carries TRBV11-2 and TRBJ2-3; D is possibly TRBD2 (6 bases). The germline V gene has CDR1 SGHAT and CDR2 FQNNGV. Trimming took off 1 base at V and 4 bases at J, with 18 bases between the two ends. This CDR3 has 17 amino acids. CDR3 sequence (DNA): TGTGCCAGCAGCTTAGCGGAGGGCAGGGCGGAAGCAGATACGCAGTATTTT. This codes for CASSLAEGRAEADTQYF.

The chain uses TRBV7-9 and TRBJ1-2; no clear D. The CDR3 has 14 residues. The V gene lost 4 bases and the J gene lost 2 bases, with 11 bases spanning the gap. Per the germline V gene, CDR1 is SEHNR and CDR2 is FQNEAQ (reference sequence). DNA of the CDR3: TGTGCCAGCAGCTCCGTGGGGAGGAACTATGGCTACACCTTC. It translates to CASSSVGRNYGYTF. Full variable domain (remainder filled in from reference TRBV7-9 and TRBJ1-2): DTGVSQNPRHKITKRGQNVTFRCDPISEHNRLYWYRQTLGQGPEFLTYFQNEAQLEKSRLLSDRFSAERPKGSFSTLEIQRTEQGDSAMYLCASSSVGRNYGYTFGSGTRLTVV.

This rearrangement joins TRBV5-1 to TRBJ2-2; possibly TRBD2 for D (5 bases). The V gene's germline CDR1 is SGHRS and CDR2 YFSETQ. V shed 5 bases and J shed 2 bases, with 10 bases lying between them. The CDR3 extends over 14 amino acids. The CDR3 coding sequence is TGCGCCAGCAGAAGAGGAGGTAACACCGGGGAGCTGTTTTTT. Encoded protein: CASRRGGNTGELFF.

The chain has TRBV18 and TRBJ1-3, with D possibly being TRBD1 (5 bases). This CDR3 is built from 15 residues. Per the germline V gene, CDR1 is KGHSH and CDR2 is LQKENI. V lost 3 bases and J lost 2, with 11 bases in between. In nucleotides, the CDR3 is TGTGCCAGCTCACCCGGGGGGACTGCTGGAAACACCATATATTTT. It codes for CASSPGGTAGNTIYF.

A single count supports this clone. The chain employs TRBV19 and TRBJ1-5, with 8 positions matching TRBD1. This CDR3 contains 16 residues. Losses at the gene ends were 1 base for V and 6 bases for J; bases not matched to a gene: 8. In germline, CDR1 is LNHDA, CDR2 SQIVND (reference sequence). Here the CDR3 reads CASSIGPGGITQPQHF. The CDR3 DNA sequence: TGTGCCAGTAGTATAGGGCCAGGGGGCATCACTCAGCCCCAGCATTTT.

The chain joins TRBV5-1 to TRBJ2-2, with 8 positions matching TRBD1. Germline lookup yields CDR1 SGHRS and CDR2 YFSETQ. Trimming at V came to 3 bases and at J to 6 bases, leaving 10 bases not matched to a gene. The CDR3 sequence is 16 residues long. Written as DNA, the CDR3 is TGCGCCAGCAGCTCCAACAGGGGGAGTGGGTCCGGGGAGCTGTTTTTT. Residues: CASSSNRGSGSGELFF. Supplemented by reference TRBV5-1 and TRBJ2-2, the full variable domain reads KAGVTQTPRYLIKTRGQQVTLSCSPISGHRSVSWYQQTPGQGLQFLFEYFSETQRNKGNFPGRFSGRQFSNSRSEMNVSTLELGDSALYLCASSSNRGSGSGELFFGEGSRLTVL.

The CDR3: CASSPPARGNTGELFF. The DNA for the CDR3 is TGTGCCAGCTCACCACCGGCGCGGGGGAACACCGGGGAGCTGTTTTTT. The chain has TRBV18 and TRBJ2-2, with a weak D call TRBD2 (6 bases). The V gene lost 0 bases and the J gene lost 1 base, with 9 bases spanning the gap. The germline CDR1 and CDR2 sequences are KGHSH and LQKENI. The CDR3 is 16 residues long.

The rearrangement joins TRBV6-5 to TRBJ2-5, with 9 bases that match TRBD1. The CDR3 length is 15 residues. CDR1 is MNHEY, CDR2 SVGAGI, per germline. J gave up 5 bases and V 2 bases, and 6 bases lay outside the gene matches. The CDR3 loop reads CASSYRTGGRETQYF. The CDR3 nucleotides are TGTGCCAGCAGTTACCGAACAGGGGGCAGGGAGACCCAGTACTTC.

The rearrangement links TRBV27 to TRBJ2-1, with D perhaps TRBD2 (6 bases). Trimming left V 4 bases short and J 9 bases short, with 13 bases between. The length of the CDR3 is 13 residues. Germline CDR1 and CDR2: MNHEY and SMNVEV (reference sequence). The CDR3 here is CASSWPGGSEQFF. In DNA, the CDR3 is TGTGCCAGCAGTTGGCCTGGGGGGAGTGAGCAGTTCTTC.

This chain connects TRBV5-1 to TRBJ2-3, with 10 positions matching TRBD2. Losses at the gene ends were 7 bases for V and 0 bases for J; bases not matched to a gene: 5. Germline CDR1 reads SGHRS; CDR2 reads YFSETQ. The length of the CDR3 is 15 residues. The CDR3 here is CASLSGGLSTDTQYF. The CDR3 DNA sequence: TGCGCCAGCCTTAGCGGGGGGCTTAGCACAGATACGCAGTATTTT. Using reference TRBV5-1 and TRBJ2-3 for the parts outside the CDR3, the full variable domain is KAGVTQTPRYLIKTRGQQVTLSCSPISGHRSVSWYQQTPGQGLQFLFEYFSETQRNKGNFPGRFSGRQFSNSRSEMNVSTLELGDSALYLCASLSGGLSTDTQYFGPGTRLTVL.

This chain links TRBV27 with TRBJ2-4; 7 bases align to TRBD1. V shed 3 bases, J shed 12 bases, and the junction held 11 bases outside the gene matches. There are 14 residues in the CDR3. Germline values: CDR1 MNHEY, CDR2 SMNVEV (reference sequence). This CDR3 reads CASSLRQQGDSQYF. The CDR3 DNA is TGTGCCAGCAGTTTGAGGCAGCAAGGGGACAGTCAGTACTTC.

This chain links TRBV7-6 with TRBJ2-1; 15 bases are shared with TRBD2. The CDR3 extends over 15 amino acids. CDR1 is SGHVS and CDR2 is FNYEAQ in the germline V gene. The J segment lost 8 bases and the V segment lost 5 bases, leaving 4 bases of the junction unmatched. The CDR3 nucleotides are TGTGCCAGCAGCCTATGGACTAGCGGGGGGGATGAGCAGTTCTTC. It specifies CASSLWTSGGDEQFF.

The gene calls are TRBV6-1 and TRBJ1-6; D may be TRBD1 (6 bases). The CDR3 is made up of 14 amino acids. Trimming took 5 bases from V and 10 from J, leaving 15 bases between them. Germline CDR1 MNHNS, CDR2 SASEGT. CDR3 in amino acids: CASSPIRGPSPLHF. The CDR3 DNA reads TGTGCCAGCAGTCCGATCAGGGGTCCGTCACCCCTCCACTTT.

This clone was recorded only once. The genes are TRBV6-5 and TRBJ2-1, with a tentative D call TRBD1 (6 bases). V was shortened by 7 bases and J by 0 bases, with 13 bases between the two germline ends. Germline V gene data show CDR1 as MNHEY and CDR2 as SVGAGI. The CDR3 runs 15 residues. CDR3 sequence reads: CASTSRGASYNEQFF. DNA of the CDR3: TGTGCCAGCACCAGCAGGGGAGCCTCCTACAATGAGCAGTTCTTC.

V gene TRBV10-3 combines with J gene TRBJ2-7; the D gene is possibly TRBD1 (6 bases). Germline-derived CDR1 and CDR2 are ENHRY and SYGVKD. Deletions cut 10 bases from V and 5 bases from J, with 18 bases between. The CDR3 sequence is 13 residues long. CDR3 residues: CATNSQGRNEQYF. The CDR3 DNA sequence: TGTGCCACCAACTCACAGGGCCGCAACGAGCAGTACTTC.

This sequence joins TRBV19 and TRBJ1-1; D is possibly TRBD1 (5 bases). The length of the CDR3 is 10 residues. V was shortened by 8 bases and J by 11 bases, with 12 bases between the two germline ends. Germline CDR1 and CDR2: LNHDA and SQIVND (reference sequence). The CDR3 bases are TGTGCCAGTGGCAGGGCTCGTGCTTTCTTT. As protein: CASGRARAFF. Drawing the rest from reference TRBV19 and TRBJ1-1, the complete variable domain is DGGITQSPKYLFRKEGQNVTLSCEQNLNHDAMYWYRQDPGQGLRLIYYSQIVNDFQKGDIAEGYSVSREKKESFPLTVTSAQKNPTAFYLCASGRARAFFGQGTRLTVV.

The chain is built from TRBV6-1 and TRBJ1-4; D might be TRBD1 (6 bases). Trimming pared 4 bases from V and 8 bases from J, leaving 23 bases between. The CDR3 has 17 residues. Germline values: CDR1 MNHNS, CDR2 SASEGT. The CDR3 here is CASSANTGTTRLEKLFF. In DNA form, the CDR3 reads TGTGCCAGCAGTGCGAATACCGGGACAACGCGGCTAGAAAAACTGTTTTTT.

This rearrangement joins TRBV10-3 to TRBJ1-2; 8 nucleotides agree with TRBD1. V lost 0 bases to trimming and J lost 3 bases; unmatched junction nucleotides: 6. Germline V CDR1 and CDR2: ENHRY, SYGVKD. There are 16 residues in the CDR3. CDR3 nucleotide sequence: TGTGCCATCAGTGAGTCATTTCGGGACAGGCACTATGGCTACACCTTC. Translated: CAISESFRDRHYGYTF.